The 32 T cell receptor beta chains below were found in one sample sequenced in a study of blood T cell repertoires in COVID-19. The assay was immunoSEQ multiplex PCR, and TCRdb's table has in-frame clones only and misses some. The sample has about 260,000 clones, about 89% seen once. The sample consisted of peripheral blood. These receptors were taken from a man in his forties or fifties who had recovered from COVID-19.

The chain couples TRBV6-5 to TRBJ2-1, with D possibly matching TRBD1 (6 bases). V lost 6 bases, J lost 8 bases, and 14 bases lay in between. This CDR3 is 13 amino acids long. Per germline, CDR1 MNHEY and CDR2 SVGAGI. DNA of the CDR3: TGTGCCAGCAGATTGGCCACAGGGCATGAGCAGTTCTTC. Translated: CASRLATGHEQFF.

The chain employs TRBV6-2 or TRBV6-3 and TRBJ1-1, with D possibly matching TRBD1 (5 bases). V lost 4 bases, J lost 8 bases, and 14 bases lay in between. Looked up from germline, CDR1 is MNHEY and CDR2 is SVGEGT. The CDR3 has 13 amino acids. CDR3 in DNA: TGTGCCAGCAGTTCCGAACCTCGGACAGAAGCTTTCTTT. It yields the protein CASSSEPRTEAFF.

This rearrangement joins TRBV15 to TRBJ1-5, with a weak D call TRBD1 (5 bases). Per germline, CDR1 LNHNV and CDR2 YYDKDF (reference sequence). The CDR3 totals 16 residues. The V and J ends lost 1 base and 7 bases respectively, with 17 bases between them. The CDR3 spells CATSRGTLGEGQPQHF. The DNA of the CDR3 is TGTGCCACCAGCAGAGGGACCTTAGGGGAGGGGCAGCCCCAGCATTTT.

The rearrangement uses TRBV25-1 and TRBJ2-7, with 7 bases matching TRBD2. With 1 base clipped from V and 2 bases from J, the junction kept 5 bases outside the gene matches. This CDR3 has 15 residues. Germline-derived CDR1 and CDR2 are MGHDK and SYGVNS. CDR3 nucleotides: TGTGCCAGCAGTGAATTTGGCAGCGGGGCCTACGAGCAGTACTTC. Its protein is CASSEFGSGAYEQYF.

This chain connects TRBV3-1 (or the pseudogene TRBV3-2) to TRBJ1-2, with unresolved D. The V end lost 0 bases, the J end lost 3 bases, and 8 bases lay between the germline ends. This CDR3 comprises 14 residues. Germline V lookup: CDR1 LGHDT, CDR2 YNNKEL (reference sequence). CDR3 coding DNA: TGTGCCAGCAGCCAAGATTGGGGAGACTATGGCTACACCTTC. Its protein product is CASSQDWGDYGYTF.

The chain links TRBV20-1 to TRBJ2-7; 9 positions agree with TRBD2. J gave up 8 bases and V 3 bases, and 8 bases lay outside the gene matches. This CDR3 spans 13 amino acids. The germline CDR1 and CDR2 sequences are DFQATT and SNEGSKA (reference sequence). The CDR3 coding sequence is TGCAGTGCTAGTCGGGCGGGAGGGCCTCAGCAGTACTTC. Translation gives CSASRAGGPQQYF.

This clone has only a few counts. V is TRBV11-3 and J is TRBJ2-2, with D hard to call. V shed 1 base and J shed 5 bases, with 8 bases lying between them. This CDR3 is 14 amino acids long. The germline CDR1 and CDR2 sequences are SGHNT and YENEEA. Here the CDR3 reads CASSLGSSTGELFF. The CDR3 DNA reads TGTGCCAGCAGCTTAGGTTCTTCGACCGGGGAGCTGTTTTTT.

The chain employs TRBV5-1 and TRBJ1-1; possible D gene TRBD1, 5 bases. CDR1 and CDR2 from the germline V gene are SGHRS and YFSETQ. The V gene lost 0 bases and the J gene lost 3 bases, with 15 bases spanning the gap. The CDR3 contains 16 residues. Here the CDR3 reads CASSLGEGLLDTEAFF. The CDR3 DNA sequence: TGCGCCAGCAGCTTGGGGGAGGGGTTGTTGGACACTGAAGCTTTCTTT.

The DNA for the CDR3 is TGTGCCAGCAGCTTAGGGATAGCGGGAGGGGGGGCATACAATGAGCAGTTCTTC. Protein sequence: CASSLGIAGGGAYNEQFF. V gene TRBV11-3 combines with J gene TRBJ2-1; 11 nucleotides line up with TRBD2. The V gene end was trimmed by 1 base and the J gene end by 4 bases; junction bases not matched to a gene: 9. This CDR3 spans 18 amino acids. From germline, CDR1 is SGHNT and CDR2 YENEEA. Filled out from reference TRBV11-3 and TRBJ2-1, the complete variable domain reads EAGVVQSPRYKIIEKKQPVAFWCNPISGHNTLYWYLQNLGQGPELLIRYENEEAVDDSQLPKDRFSAERLKGVDSTLKIQPAELGDSAVYLCASSLGIAGGGAYNEQFFGPGTRLTVL.

The CDR3, as DNA: TGTGCCAGCAGGCCTATTAGCGGGGCGAGCTCCTACAATGAGCAGTTCTTC. This encodes CASRPISGASSYNEQFF. This chain connects TRBV2 to TRBJ2-1, with TRBD2 matching over 8 bases. The CDR3 consists of 17 residues. Germline V gives CDR1 SNHLY, CDR2 FYNNEI. Trimming cost V 6 bases and J 0 bases; bases outside gene matches: 10.

The rearrangement uses TRBV10-3 and TRBJ1-6, with 10 bases matching TRBD1. From germline, CDR1 is ENHRY and CDR2 SYGVKD. V trimming: 6 bases; J trimming: 8 bases; junction bases outside the gene matches: 4. The CDR3 contains 14 residues. This chain's CDR3 is CAIRGQGNHSPLHF. The CDR3 DNA reads TGTGCCATCAGGGGACAGGGGAACCATTCACCCCTCCACTTT.

V usage is TRBV18 and J usage is TRBJ1-2; D is unclear. The ends were cut back, 1 base at V and 3 bases at J, with 9 bases in the middle. This CDR3 contains 14 residues. CDR1 and CDR2 (germline): KGHSH, LQKENI. DNA of the CDR3: TGTGCCAGCTCACCACTGGCGGACTACTATGGCTACACCTTC. Protein product: CASSPLADYYGYTF.

The chain joins TRBV11-2 to TRBJ2-5; D remains ambiguous. Between the trimmed V and J ends, which lost 4 bases and 2 bases, there was a span of 2 bases. Germline CDR1 is SGHAT and CDR2 is FQNNGV. This CDR3 is built from 11 residues. The CDR3 nucleotides are TGTGCCAGCAGCTCGCAAGAGACCCAGTACTTC. It specifies CASSSQETQYF.

This clone has just a few counts. The chain joins TRBV5-1 to TRBJ2-3; perhaps TRBD1 as D (5 bases). With 4 bases removed from V and 0 bases from J, the gap between germline ends came to 12 bases. The CDR3 totals 15 residues. Per the germline V gene, CDR1 is SGHRS and CDR2 is YFSETQ. This chain's CDR3 is CASSPDTTSTDTQYF. The CDR3 coding sequence is TGCGCCAGCAGCCCGGACACTACTAGCACAGATACGCAGTATTTT.

The chain joins TRBV12-5 to TRBJ1-1; possible D gene TRBD1, 5 bases. Looked up from germline, CDR1 is LGHNT and CDR2 is FRNRAP. CDR3 size: 13 residues. V was shortened by 6 bases and J by 5 bases, with 13 bases between the two germline ends. CDR3 nucleotides: TGTGCTAGTGGGGGCGGGGGAGTTACTGAAGCTTTCTTT. It specifies CASGGGGVTEAFF.

V usage is TRBV5-4 and J usage is TRBJ2-7; tentative D call: TRBD2 (6 bases). Trimming removed 2 bases from V and 4 bases from J, with 7 bases in between. Germline loops: CDR1 SGHNT, CDR2 YYREEE (reference sequence). The CDR3 runs to 12 residues. CDR3 protein: CASSFRGYEQYF. In DNA, the CDR3 is TGTGCCAGCAGCTTTCGGGGGTACGAGCAGTACTTC.

The V and J genes are TRBV5-4 and TRBJ2-2, with D possibly being TRBD1 (5 bases). Trimming removed 4 bases from V and 3 bases from J, with 13 bases in between. CDR1 and CDR2 (germline): SGHNT, YYREEE (reference sequence). The CDR3 sequence is 15 residues long. CDR3: CASSPETDYTGELFF. The CDR3, as DNA: TGTGCCAGCAGCCCGGAGACAGATTACACCGGGGAGCTGTTTTTT.

The rearrangement uses TRBV5-1 and TRBJ2-7, with 8 bases matching TRBD1. The V segment lost 4 bases and the J segment 6 bases; nucleotides outside the gene matches: 9. Germline CDR1 SGHRS, CDR2 YFSETQ. The CDR3 is made up of 14 amino acids. The CDR3 sequence: CASSRGTGFTEQYF. The CDR3 DNA follows: TGCGCCAGCAGCAGAGGGACAGGATTTACCGAGCAGTACTTC.

CDR3 sequence (DNA): TGTGCCACCAGTGAAAGACAGGGGGGGAGGACTGGAGAGCAGTACTTC. Protein product: CATSERQGGRTGEQYF. The V gene is TRBV24-1, the J gene TRBJ2-7; 9 bases line up with TRBD1. Germline V gene sequence: CDR1 KGHDR, CDR2 SFDVKD. This CDR3 has 16 amino acids. V was pared by 4 bases and J by 7 bases, with 13 bases of the junction left unmatched.

The rearrangement links TRBV7-3 to TRBJ2-3; TRBD2 matches at 8 bases. Germline lookup yields CDR1 SGHTA and CDR2 FQGTGA. The CDR3 contains 16 residues. The trim removed 5 bases at V and 2 bases at J, leaving 9 bases unmatched. Here the CDR3 reads CASSIGTRRYTDTQYF. CDR3 bases: TGTGCCAGCAGCATAGGGACTAGGAGATACACAGATACGCAGTATTTT.

The chain recombines TRBV6-5 with TRBJ2-3; D may be TRBD1 (6 bases). The CDR3 extends over 14 amino acids. V was shortened by 4 bases and J by 1 base, with 9 bases between the two germline ends. Germline CDR1 MNHEY, CDR2 SVGAGI. CDR3 sequence: CASSLWTGTDTQYF. CDR3 nucleotides: TGTGCCAGCAGTTTGTGGACAGGCACAGATACGCAGTATTTT.

In its sample, this clone was seen once. The chain employs TRBV18 and TRBJ1-2, with a possible D match to TRBD1 (5 bases). This CDR3 has 14 amino acids. Germline V gives CDR1 KGHSH, CDR2 LQKENI. With 2 bases removed from V and 5 bases from J, the gap between germline ends came to 12 bases. The CDR3 here is CASSPWGAGYGYTF. In nucleotides, the CDR3 is TGTGCCAGCTCACCATGGGGCGCGGGGTATGGCTACACCTTC.

This chain connects TRBV19 to TRBJ2-3; D possibly corresponds to TRBD1 (5 bases). This CDR3 has 15 amino acids. Germline V gives CDR1 LNHDA, CDR2 SQIVND (reference sequence). Trimming left V 2 bases short and J 1 base short, with 10 bases between. The CDR3 DNA follows: TGTGCCAGTAGTATAAAGGGCAGGGGCACAGATACGCAGTATTTT. It encodes CASSIKGRGTDTQYF.

The genes are TRBV2 and TRBJ2-1, with D hard to call. Germline V gene data show CDR1 as SNHLY and CDR2 as FYNNEI. V lost 6 bases and J lost 4, with 4 bases in between. The CDR3 covers 11 residues. The chain's CDR3 is CASSAYNEQFF. Written as DNA, the CDR3 is TGTGCCAGCAGCGCGTACAATGAGCAGTTCTTC.

J is TRBJ2-5 and V is TRBV2, with TRBD2 as a possible D gene (5 bases). CDR3 length: 16 amino acids. The V and J ends lost 6 bases and 7 bases respectively, with 24 bases between them. Germline lookup yields CDR1 SNHLY and CDR2 FYNNEI. Here the CDR3 reads CASSGAGGGLPMTQYF. The DNA of the CDR3 is TGTGCCAGCAGCGGTGCCGGAGGTGGGCTCCCAATGACCCAGTACTTC.

This clone has a handful of counts. At the DNA level, this CDR3 is encoded by other sequences in the same sample as well. J is TRBJ2-3 and V is TRBV4-3; possible D gene TRBD1, 6 bases. The CDR3 consists of 15 residues. V was cut by 0 bases and J by 0 bases, with 7 bases left in between. The germline gives CDR1 LGHNA, CDR2 YSLEER. CDR3 DNA: TGCGCCAGCAGCCAAGAGGGGGCTAGCACAGATACGCAGTATTTT. This codes for CASSQEGASTDTQYF.

The V call is TRBV5-1, the J call TRBJ2-1, with 10 positions matching TRBD2. The V segment lost 3 bases and the J segment 5 bases; nucleotides outside the gene matches: 5. Germline CDR1 reads SGHRS; CDR2 reads YFSETQ. CDR3 length: 15 residues. The CDR3 loop is CASSSLAGANNEQFF. The CDR3 region has the DNA TGCGCCAGCAGCTCCCTAGCGGGGGCTAACAATGAGCAGTTCTTC.

The V gene is TRBV19, the J gene TRBJ2-7, with D hard to call. The CDR3 totals 16 residues. The ends were cut back, 5 bases at V and 1 base at J, with 18 bases in the middle. Germline assignment: CDR1 LNHDA and CDR2 SQIVND (reference sequence). The CDR3 here is CASSPRGATTSYEQYF. CDR3 nucleotides: TGTGCCAGTAGTCCTCGAGGTGCCACCACTTCCTACGAGCAGTACTTC.

This chain links TRBV12-3 or TRBV12-4 with TRBJ1-5, with a tentative D call TRBD1 (5 bases). V lost 7 bases, J lost 4 bases, and 8 bases lay in between. The CDR3 runs 12 residues. This CDR3 is CASTGGNQPQHF. For the CDR3, the DNA is TGTGCCAGCACCGGGGGGAATCAGCCCCAGCATTTT.

The V call is TRBV11-2, the J call TRBJ1-1, with no clear D. This CDR3 has 12 residues. V was trimmed by 8 bases and J by 6 bases, leaving 13 bases between them. From germline, CDR1 is SGHAT and CDR2 FQNNGV. DNA of the CDR3: TGTGCCAGCTCTCAGGTTACGGCTGAAGCTTTCTTT. Residues: CASSQVTAEAFF.

This clone was counted once. V and J are TRBV2 and TRBJ1-4; D not certain. The CDR3 spans 17 residues. Germline assignment: CDR1 SNHLY and CDR2 FYNNEI. V shed 7 bases and J shed 0 bases, with 18 bases lying between them. CDR3 in amino acids: CASKVVAGFTTNEKLFF. The CDR3 bases are TGTGCCAGCAAGGTCGTAGCGGGGTTCACAACTAATGAAAAACTGTTTTTT.

A word on this clone: Its ends do not fully match the called genes, so a read error is possible. The chain couples TRBV7-9 to TRBJ2-1; D is perhaps TRBD2 (6 bases). Germline assignment: CDR1 SEHNR and CDR2 FQNEAQ (reference sequence). The CDR3 has 12 amino acids. This CDR3 is CASSPWRGPPVF. DNA of the CDR3: TGTGCCAGCAGCCCTTGGAGGGGACCCCCTGTCTTC.